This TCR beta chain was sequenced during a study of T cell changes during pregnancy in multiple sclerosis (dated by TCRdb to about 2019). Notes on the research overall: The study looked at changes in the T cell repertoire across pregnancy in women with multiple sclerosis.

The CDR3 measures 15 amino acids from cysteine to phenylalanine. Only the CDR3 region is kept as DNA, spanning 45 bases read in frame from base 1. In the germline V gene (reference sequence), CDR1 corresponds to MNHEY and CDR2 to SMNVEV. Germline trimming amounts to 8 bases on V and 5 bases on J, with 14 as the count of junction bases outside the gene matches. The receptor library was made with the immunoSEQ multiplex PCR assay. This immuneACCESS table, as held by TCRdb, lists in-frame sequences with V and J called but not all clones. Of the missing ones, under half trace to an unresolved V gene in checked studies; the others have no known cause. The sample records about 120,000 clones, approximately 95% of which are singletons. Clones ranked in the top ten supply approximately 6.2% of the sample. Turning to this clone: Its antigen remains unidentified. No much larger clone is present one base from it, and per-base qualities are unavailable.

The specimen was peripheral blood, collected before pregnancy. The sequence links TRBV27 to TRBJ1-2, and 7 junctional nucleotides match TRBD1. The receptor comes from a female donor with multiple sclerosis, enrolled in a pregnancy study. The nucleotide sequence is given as TGTGCCAGCGGCGGCAGGGGGTATGTGATTTATGGCTACACCTTC. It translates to CASGGRGYVIYGYTF.